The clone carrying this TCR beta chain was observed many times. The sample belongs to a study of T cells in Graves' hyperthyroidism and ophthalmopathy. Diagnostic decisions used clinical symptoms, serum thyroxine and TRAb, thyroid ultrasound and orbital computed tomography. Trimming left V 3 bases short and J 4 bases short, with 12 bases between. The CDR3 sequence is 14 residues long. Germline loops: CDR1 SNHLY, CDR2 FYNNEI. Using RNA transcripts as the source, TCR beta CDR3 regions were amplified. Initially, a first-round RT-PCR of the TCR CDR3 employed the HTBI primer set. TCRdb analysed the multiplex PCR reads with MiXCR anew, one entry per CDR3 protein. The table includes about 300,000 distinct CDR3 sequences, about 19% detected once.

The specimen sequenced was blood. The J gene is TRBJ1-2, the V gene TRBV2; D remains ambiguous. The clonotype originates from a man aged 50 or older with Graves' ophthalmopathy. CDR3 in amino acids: CASSEALGLYGYTF. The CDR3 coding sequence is TGTGCCAGCAGTGAGGCCCTAGGTCTCTATGGCTACACCTTC. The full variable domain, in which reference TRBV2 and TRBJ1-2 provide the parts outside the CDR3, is EPEVTQTPSHQVTQMGQEVILRCVPISNHLYFYWYRQILGQKVEFLVSFYNNEISEKSEIFDDQFSVERPDGSNFTLKIRSTKLEDSAMYFCASSEALGLYGYTFGSGTRLTVV.